A single sample gave rise to the 16 T cell receptor beta chains below, sequenced in a study of shared clonotypes between healthy human individuals. The method was immunoSEQ multiplex PCR; TCRdb's version includes in-frame clones alone and lacks a portion of them. The sample contains about 1.1 million clones, 60% to 85% of which appear only once. Material: memory CD4+ T cells from PBMCs. Stated subset: CD45RA-negative fraction. These receptors were collected from a man aged 18 to 29 in good health. Some clones in this sample may be carry-over from other donors' samples.

This clone showed up just a few times. This chain uses TRBV18 with TRBJ2-1, with D tentatively TRBD2 (6 bases). Germline values: CDR1 KGHSH, CDR2 LQKENI. This CDR3 comprises 16 residues. V was clipped by 2 bases and J by 0 bases, with 11 bases between them. CDR3 nucleotide sequence: TGTGCCAGCTCACCAATCGGGCGGGGCTCCTACAATGAGCAGTTCTTC. Translated, it gives CASSPIGRGSYNEQFF. The full variable domain, in which reference TRBV18 and TRBJ2-1 provide the parts outside the CDR3, is NAGVMQNPRHLVRRRGQEARLRCSPMKGHSHVYWYRQLPEEGLKFMVYLQKENIIDESGMPKERFSAEFPKEGPSILRIQQVVRGDSAAYFCASSPIGRGSYNEQFFGPGTRLTVL.

The V and J genes are TRBV29-1 and TRBJ1-2, with D possibly TRBD1 on 5 matching bases. The V and J ends lost 0 bases and 5 bases respectively, with 16 bases between them. The CDR3 length is 15 residues. Germline V gene data show CDR1 as SQVTM and CDR2 as ANQGSEA. DNA of the CDR3: TGCAGCGTTGAAGATCTTGGGGCGACTAGGTATGGCTACACCTTC. Amino acid sequence: CSVEDLGATRYGYTF.

The chain joins TRBV7-2 to TRBJ2-7, with a possible D match to TRBD1 (6 bases). Germline CDR1 SGHTA, CDR2 FQGNSA. This CDR3 is 13 amino acids long. V was cut by 6 bases and J by 5 bases, with 14 bases left in between. CDR3 residues: CASSYRTENEQYF. DNA for the CDR3: TGTGCCAGCAGTTATCGGACAGAGAACGAGCAGTACTTC.

The chain links TRBV28 to TRBJ2-5; D perhaps matches TRBD2 (6 bases). In germline, CDR1 is MDHEN, CDR2 SYDVKM. The CDR3 sequence is 14 residues long. V was clipped by 2 bases and J by 5 bases, with 12 bases between them. CDR3 sequence (DNA): TGTGCCAGCAGTTTACCGAATGGGGGGGAGACCCAGTACTTC. As protein: CASSLPNGGETQYF.

Only one count was recorded for this clone. The gene calls are TRBV11-2 and TRBJ1-2; TRBD1 is a possible D gene (5 bases). The CDR3 has 15 amino acids. Trimming stripped 0 bases from V and 2 bases from J, with 10 bases between. Per the germline V gene, CDR1 is SGHAT and CDR2 is FQNNGV. DNA of the CDR3: TGTGCCAGCAGCTTAGATCTCCGGGGGAACTATGGCTACACCTTC. Translated, it gives CASSLDLRGNYGYTF. Complete variable domain (other parts from reference TRBV11-2 and TRBJ1-2): EAGVAQSPRYKIIEKRQSVAFWCNPISGHATLYWYQQILGQGPKLLIQFQNNGVVDDSQLPKDRFSAERLKGVDSTLKIQPAKLEDSAVYLCASSLDLRGNYGYTFGSGTRLTVV.

The chain employs TRBV6-5 and TRBJ2-3; D gene ambiguous. The CDR3 loop spans 15 amino acids. The germline V and J ends were trimmed by 6 bases and 0 bases, with 13 bases remaining between them. Looked up from germline, CDR1 is MNHEY and CDR2 is SVGAGI. This CDR3 is CASSQTILSTDTQYF. The CDR3 DNA reads as TGTGCCAGCAGCCAGACAATACTCAGCACAGATACGCAGTATTTT.

The rearrangement links TRBV6-5 to TRBJ2-3, with a possible D match to TRBD2 (6 bases). The CDR3 extends over 11 amino acids. CDR1 and CDR2 (germline): MNHEY, SVGAGI. The DNA for the CDR3 is TGTGTGGTCCGGGAGACAGATACGCAGTATTTT. Its protein product is CVVRETDTQYF.

This sequence joins TRBV4-1 and TRBJ2-7; 14 nucleotides match TRBD2. The V segment lost 5 bases and the J segment 0 bases; nucleotides outside the gene matches: 18. Germline CDR1 MGHRA, CDR2 YSYEKL. The length of the CDR3 is 21 residues. CDR3 region: CASSARNKGTSGSPRSYEQYF. CDR3 in DNA: TGCGCCAGCAGCGCGCGAAACAAGGGGACTAGCGGGAGTCCCCGCTCCTACGAGCAGTACTTC.

The rearrangement uses TRBV25-1 and TRBJ1-3; unclear D gene. Trimming shortened V by 8 bases and J by 1 base, and 15 bases separated the two germline ends. Germline V gene data show CDR1 as MGHDK and CDR2 as SYGVNS. CDR3 length: 15 residues. The CDR3 spells CASSSSRGSGNTIYF. CDR3 sequence (DNA): TGTGCCAGCTCCAGTTCACGGGGATCTGGAAACACCATATATTTT.

The genes are TRBV9 and TRBJ2-3, with 8 bases matching TRBD1. Per the germline V gene, CDR1 is SGDLS and CDR2 is YYNGEE. Germline trimming cut 2 bases from V and 5 bases from J; bases unmatched to any gene: 4. The CDR3 has 14 residues. CDR3 amino acids: CASSVRGRLDTQYF. Here the CDR3 DNA reads TGTGCCAGCAGCGTCAGGGGGCGCTTAGATACGCAGTATTTT.

The V call is TRBV4-2, the J call TRBJ2-2, with D possibly being TRBD2 (8 bases). Deletions cut 4 bases from V and 4 bases from J, with 22 bases between. CDR1 is LGHNA and CDR2 is YNFKEQ in the germline V gene. This CDR3 is 18 amino acids long. The CDR3 DNA sequence: TGTGCCAGCAGCCCAGGGGGGAGTCTAGCGGGCCGCACCGGGGAGCTGTTTTTT. As protein: CASSPGGSLAGRTGELFF.

The CDR3 protein is CASSLTSGQGETQYF. DNA of the CDR3: TGTGCCAGCAGCCTGACTAGCGGGCAGGGGGAGACCCAGTACTTC. The J gene is TRBJ2-5, the V gene TRBV7-2; 10 nucleotides align to TRBD2. The CDR3 sequence is 15 residues long. From germline, CDR1 is SGHTA and CDR2 FQGNSA. J lost 5 bases, V lost 5 bases, and 8 bases had no gene match. The full variable domain, in which reference TRBV7-2 and TRBJ2-5 provide the parts outside the CDR3, is GAGVSQSPSNKVTEKGKDVELRCDPISGHTALYWYRQSLGQGLEFLIYFQGNSAPDKSGLPSDRFSAERTGGSVSTLTIQRTQQEDSAVYLCASSLTSGQGETQYFGPGTRLLVL.

There are a few counts of this clone. The V call is TRBV9, the J call TRBJ2-7, with D tentatively TRBD2 (5 bases). Germline V gene data show CDR1 as SGDLS and CDR2 as YYNGEE. CDR3 length: 15 amino acids. Trimming pared 4 bases from V and 0 bases from J, leaving 14 bases between. CDR3 amino acids: CASSLDFPSSYEQYF. CDR3 in DNA: TGTGCCAGCAGCCTGGACTTCCCGAGCTCCTACGAGCAGTACTTC. Combining the CDR3 with reference TRBV9 and TRBJ2-7 gives the whole variable domain DSGVTQTPKHLITATGQRVTLRCSPRSGDLSVYWYQQSLDQGLQFLIQYYNGEERAKGNILERFSAQQFPDLHSELNLSSLELGDSALYFCASSLDFPSSYEQYFGPGTRLTVT.

This clone was found a few times. The chain employs TRBV4-3 and TRBJ2-1; D uncertain. The ends were cut back, 5 bases at V and 4 bases at J, with 12 bases in the middle. CDR1 is LGHNA, CDR2 YSLEER, per germline. The CDR3 is 14 residues long. The CDR3 DNA is TGCGCCAGCAGCATATCGAGTCCATACAATGAGCAGTTCTTC. Protein sequence: CASSISSPYNEQFF.

This chain connects TRBV28 to TRBJ2-1; D gene ambiguous. CDR3 size: 13 residues. V was pared by 3 bases and J by 8 bases, with 11 bases between. CDR1 and CDR2 from the germline V gene are MDHEN and SYDVKM. CDR3 bases: TGTGCCAGCAGTTTGCCTCCGCGCCATGAGCAGTTCTTC. Its translation: CASSLPPRHEQFF.

J is TRBJ2-2 and V is TRBV27, with TRBD2 matching 12 bases. Germline V CDR1 and CDR2: MNHEY, SMNVEV (reference sequence). J gave up 5 bases and V 3 bases, and 7 bases lay outside the gene matches. This CDR3 has 17 amino acids. The DNA of the CDR3 is TGTGCCAGCAGTTTCGCTAGCGGGAGGGCCGGGACCGGGGAGCTGTTTTTT. Protein product: CASSFASGRAGTGELFF.